A selection of T cell receptor beta chains follows, all from one sample in a study of OX40 agonist ivuxolimab in advanced cancers. Using immunoSEQ multiplex PCR, the repertoire was profiled, and TCRdb retains in-frame clones only, with some absent. The sample records about 53,000 clones, around 89% being singletons. Source: CD4+ or CD8+ T cells sorted from blood, taken in a trial of the OX40 agonist ivuxolimab. These receptors all come from an adult with an advanced solid tumor such as melanoma, head and neck, liver or kidney cancer. CDR3s include the opening cysteine and the closing phenylalanine or tryptophan. Fields, in order: V gene, clone size, D gene, CDR3 length, J gene, CDR3 protein, CDR3 DNA. The D gene is left open where the match is weak. Clone size is given for some rows only: seen once, a few or many times, or a class if the clone is expanded.

v_call: TRBV9
clone_size: NA
d_call: NA
cdr3_length: 16
j_call: TRBJ2-2
cdr3_aa: CASSPLVGAGTGELFF
cdr3_nt: TGTGCCAGCAGCCCACTTGTGGGGGCGGGCACCGGGGAGCTGTTTTTT

v_call: TRBV4-3
clone_size: once
d_call: TRBD2
cdr3_length: 16
j_call: TRBJ2-3
cdr3_aa: CASSQAGLGGADTQYF
cdr3_nt: TGCGCCAGCAGCCAAGCGGGACTAGGAGGGGCAGATACGCAGTATTTT

v_call: TRBV28
clone_size: NA
d_call: TRBD1
cdr3_length: 15
j_call: TRBJ2-7
cdr3_aa: CASNPDSGGFYEQYF
cdr3_nt: TGTGCCAGCAACCCGGACTCAGGGGGCTTCTACGAGCAGTACTTC

v_call: TRBV19
clone_size: NA
d_call: TRBD1
cdr3_length: 13
j_call: TRBJ1-5
cdr3_aa: CASRQDRGYPQHF
cdr3_nt: TGTGCCAGTAGACAAGACAGGGGTTATCCCCAGCATTTT

v_call: TRBV6-6
clone_size: NA
d_call: TRBD2
cdr3_length: 14
j_call: TRBJ2-1
cdr3_aa: CASNEPGLGTKQFF
cdr3_nt: TGTGCCAGCAACGAACCGGGACTAGGGACCAAGCAGTTCTTC

v_call: TRBV15
clone_size: NA
d_call: NA
cdr3_length: 19
j_call: TRBJ1-5
cdr3_aa: CATSSSWGGGGLRNQPQHF
cdr3_nt: TGTGCCACCAGCAGCTCCTGGGGGGGAGGGGGACTTCGCAATCAGCCCCAGCATTTT

v_call: TRBV6-6
clone_size: NA
d_call: NA
cdr3_length: 14
j_call: TRBJ1-5
cdr3_aa: CASSPGTGNQPQHF
cdr3_nt: TGTGCCAGCAGTCCTGGGACTGGCAATCAGCCCCAGCATTTT

v_call: TRBV5-6
clone_size: NA
d_call: NA
cdr3_length: 16
j_call: TRBJ2-1
cdr3_aa: CASSLSRVRTNNEQFF
cdr3_nt: TGTGCCAGCAGCTTATCTCGGGTTAGGACTAACAATGAGCAGTTCTTC

v_call: TRBV10-3
clone_size: NA
d_call: TRBD1
cdr3_length: 14
j_call: TRBJ2-7
cdr3_aa: CAISVGQGWDEQYF
cdr3_nt: TGTGCCATTTCGGTTGGACAGGGTTGGGACGAGCAGTACTTC

v_call: TRBV7-2
clone_size: NA
d_call: NA
cdr3_length: 15
j_call: TRBJ2-5
cdr3_aa: CASSLELISWETQYF
cdr3_nt: TGTGCCAGCAGCTTAGAGTTGATCTCTTGGGAGACCCAGTACTTC

v_call: TRBV27
clone_size: NA
d_call: NA
cdr3_length: 19
j_call: TRBJ2-2
cdr3_aa: CASSFIEAGANFNTGELFF
cdr3_nt: TGTGCCAGCAGTTTTATTGAGGCAGGGGCCAACTTTAACACCGGGGAGCTGTTTTTT

v_call: TRBV7-2
clone_size: NA
d_call: TRBD1
cdr3_length: 14
j_call: TRBJ2-7
cdr3_aa: CASSLRTGGSEQYF
cdr3_nt: TGTGCCAGCAGCCTCAGGACAGGGGGCAGCGAGCAGTACTTC

v_call: TRBV2
clone_size: NA
d_call: NA
cdr3_length: 13
j_call: TRBJ2-2
cdr3_aa: CASSEQGSGELFF
cdr3_nt: TGTGCCAGCAGTGAACAGGGCTCTGGGGAGCTGTTTTTT

v_call: TRBV28
clone_size: NA
d_call: TRBD2
cdr3_length: 17
j_call: TRBJ2-5
cdr3_aa: CASSLSRGGGFQETQYF
cdr3_nt: TGTGCCAGCAGTTTGTCGCGGGGGGGAGGTTTTCAAGAGACCCAGTACTTC

v_call: TRBV5-5
clone_size: few
d_call: TRBD1
cdr3_length: 14
j_call: TRBJ1-4
cdr3_aa: CASSYRDREAKLFF
cdr3_nt: TGTGCCAGCAGCTACCGGGACAGGGAGGCAAAACTGTTTTTT

v_call: TRBV2
clone_size: NA
d_call: NA
cdr3_length: 14
j_call: TRBJ2-7
cdr3_aa: CASSERTLVAEQYF
cdr3_nt: TGTGCCAGCAGTGAACGGACATTAGTCGCCGAGCAGTACTTC

v_call: TRBV4-2
clone_size: once
d_call: TRBD2
cdr3_length: 17
j_call: TRBJ2-2
cdr3_aa: CASSPRPAGEYTGELFF
cdr3_nt: TGTGCCAGCAGCCCTAGGCCAGCGGGAGAATACACCGGGGAGCTGTTTTTT

v_call: TRBV19
clone_size: NA
d_call: NA
cdr3_length: 16
j_call: TRBJ1-6
cdr3_aa: CASSTGDGGSRGTLHF
cdr3_nt: TGTGCCAGTAGTACGGGGGACGGCGGATCTAGGGGGACCCTCCACTTT

v_call: TRBV15
clone_size: NA
d_call: NA
cdr3_length: 16
j_call: TRBJ2-5
cdr3_aa: CATSRAYGGPRETQYF
cdr3_nt: TGTGCCACCAGCAGAGCCTACGGGGGGCCAAGGGAGACCCAGTACTTC

v_call: TRBV5-1
clone_size: NA
d_call: NA
cdr3_length: 14
j_call: TRBJ1-4
cdr3_aa: CASSLGQGSEKLFF
cdr3_nt: TGCGCCAGCAGCTTGGGGCAGGGGAGTGAAAAACTGTTTTTT

v_call: TRBV5-4
clone_size: NA
d_call: TRBD1
cdr3_length: 15
j_call: TRBJ1-1
cdr3_aa: CASSLQGVLSTEAFF
cdr3_nt: TGTGCCAGCAGCTTACAGGGGGTATTGAGCACTGAAGCTTTCTTT

v_call: TRBV27
clone_size: NA
d_call: NA
cdr3_length: 15
j_call: TRBJ1-2
cdr3_aa: CASSSTATLNYGYTF
cdr3_nt: TGTGCCAGCAGTTCAACAGCTACTCTCAACTATGGCTACACCTTC

v_call: TRBV7-2
clone_size: NA
d_call: TRBD1
cdr3_length: 15
j_call: TRBJ1-3
cdr3_aa: CASSWTGRSGNTIYF
cdr3_nt: TGTGCCAGCAGTTGGACAGGACGCTCTGGAAACACCATATATTTT

v_call: TRBV6-1
clone_size: NA
d_call: NA
cdr3_length: 13
j_call: TRBJ2-1
cdr3_aa: CASKTGSTNEQFF
cdr3_nt: TGTGCCAGCAAGACGGGCTCCACTAATGAGCAGTTCTTC

v_call: TRBV5-1
clone_size: few
d_call: TRBD1
cdr3_length: 17
j_call: TRBJ1-2
cdr3_aa: CASSSGPGQGYFSGYTF
cdr3_nt: TGCGCCAGCAGCTCGGGACCGGGACAGGGGTACTTTAGCGGCTACACCTTC

v_call: TRBV5-1
clone_size: once
d_call: NA
cdr3_length: 16
j_call: TRBJ2-1
cdr3_aa: CASSLLSGMVGYEQFF
cdr3_nt: TGCGCCAGCAGCTTGCTTTCCGGGATGGTGGGATATGAGCAGTTCTTC

v_call: TRBV9
clone_size: NA
d_call: TRBD1
cdr3_length: 17
j_call: TRBJ2-1
cdr3_aa: CASSVVGTGWGDNEQFF
cdr3_nt: TGTGCCAGCAGCGTAGTAGGGACAGGTTGGGGGGACAATGAGCAGTTCTTC

v_call: TRBV6-6
clone_size: NA
d_call: NA
cdr3_length: 12
j_call: TRBJ2-7
cdr3_aa: CASRGQGYEQYF
cdr3_nt: TGTGCCAGCAGAGGTCAGGGTTACGAGCAGTACTTC

v_call: TRBV6-6
clone_size: NA
d_call: NA
cdr3_length: 16
j_call: TRBJ1-4
cdr3_aa: CASSYSGRARGEKLFF
cdr3_nt: TGTGCCAGCAGTTACTCAGGCAGGGCGAGGGGGGAAAAACTGTTTTTT

v_call: TRBV18
clone_size: NA
d_call: NA
cdr3_length: 14
j_call: TRBJ1-1
cdr3_aa: CASSPRDGYTEAFF
cdr3_nt: TGTGCCAGCTCACCACGGGACGGATACACTGAAGCTTTCTTT

v_call: TRBV4-1
clone_size: NA
d_call: NA
cdr3_length: 12
j_call: TRBJ2-1
cdr3_aa: CASSTHEGEQFF
cdr3_nt: TGCGCCAGCTCGACTCACGAGGGGGAGCAGTTCTTC

v_call: TRBV19
clone_size: NA
d_call: NA
cdr3_length: 13
j_call: TRBJ2-3
cdr3_aa: CASSVRTRDTQYF
cdr3_nt: TGTGCCAGTAGTGTGAGGACGCGGGATACGCAGTATTTT

v_call: TRBV5-1
clone_size: NA
d_call: TRBD2
cdr3_length: 13
j_call: TRBJ2-1
cdr3_aa: CASSPGPGGEQFF
cdr3_nt: TGCGCCAGCAGCCCGGGCCCGGGAGGCGAGCAGTTCTTC

v_call: TRBV6-5
clone_size: once
d_call: NA
cdr3_length: 14
j_call: TRBJ1-5
cdr3_aa: CASSWGQEGQPQHF
cdr3_nt: TGTGCCAGCAGTTGGGGGCAGGAAGGGCAGCCCCAGCATTTT

v_call: TRBV4-2
clone_size: NA
d_call: NA
cdr3_length: 15
j_call: TRBJ2-3
cdr3_aa: CASSQDRRITDTQYF
cdr3_nt: TGTGCCAGCAGCCAAGATCGACGGATCACAGATACGCAGTATTTT

v_call: TRBV28
clone_size: NA
d_call: TRBD1
cdr3_length: 15
j_call: TRBJ1-1
cdr3_aa: CASSPGDRVNTEAFF
cdr3_nt: TGTGCCAGCAGTCCCGGGGACAGGGTGAACACTGAAGCTTTCTTT

v_call: TRBV28
clone_size: NA
d_call: NA
cdr3_length: 15
j_call: TRBJ1-1
cdr3_aa: CASSLRGGSEPEAFF
cdr3_nt: TGTGCCAGCAGTTTAAGGGGAGGAAGCGAGCCTGAAGCTTTCTTT

v_call: TRBV19
clone_size: few
d_call: NA
cdr3_length: 13
j_call: TRBJ1-2
cdr3_aa: CASSGLFEDGYTF
cdr3_nt: TGTGCCAGTAGTGGACTGTTTGAGGATGGCTACACCTTC

v_call: TRBV7-8
clone_size: once
d_call: TRBD2
cdr3_length: 14
j_call: TRBJ2-7
cdr3_aa: CASSLTSGSAEQYF
cdr3_nt: TGTGCCAGCAGCTTGACTAGCGGGTCAGCCGAGCAGTACTTC

v_call: TRBV18
clone_size: NA
d_call: TRBD1
cdr3_length: 14
j_call: TRBJ1-2
cdr3_aa: CASSTGQGDYGYTF
cdr3_nt: TGTGCCAGCTCAACGGGACAGGGGGACTATGGCTACACCTTC

v_call: TRBV7-2
clone_size: NA
d_call: NA
cdr3_length: 11
j_call: TRBJ1-4
cdr3_aa: CASGTGEKLFF
cdr3_nt: TGTGCCAGCGGGACTGGAGAAAAACTGTTTTTT

v_call: TRBV7-9
clone_size: NA
d_call: NA
cdr3_length: 17
j_call: TRBJ2-5
cdr3_aa: CASSLRVYLGTGETQYF
cdr3_nt: TGTGCCAGCAGCTTAAGGGTCTACCTAGGAACGGGAGAGACCCAGTACTTC

v_call: TRBV11-3
clone_size: NA
d_call: NA
cdr3_length: 13
j_call: TRBJ2-1
cdr3_aa: CASNCPGCNEQFF
cdr3_nt: TGTGCCAGCAATTGTCCGGGTTGCAATGAGCAGTTCTTC

v_call: TRBV28
clone_size: NA
d_call: NA
cdr3_length: 17
j_call: TRBJ1-5
cdr3_aa: CASSLFFGGSSNQPQHF
cdr3_nt: TGTGCCAGCAGTTTATTTTTCGGGGGGTCGAGCAATCAGCCCCAGCATTTT

v_call: TRBV4-1
clone_size: NA
d_call: NA
cdr3_length: 15
j_call: TRBJ2-5
cdr3_aa: CASSQVATRGETQYF
cdr3_nt: TGCGCCAGCAGCCAAGTAGCGACCCGGGGGGAGACCCAGTACTTC